These 16 T cell receptor beta chains share one sample of origin, sequenced in a study of blood T cells in healthy people across ages. Primed by a sample-barcoded 5' primer and a J-beta primer mix, a second PCR proceeded for about 6 to 12 cycles. Using its own MiXCR run on the 5' RACE reads, TCRdb lists one record per CDR3 protein. The data contain some 730,000 distinct CDR3 sequences, 22% of them seen just once; the ten biggest clones take up around a fifth. Sequenced material: blood. The receptor set was obtained from a man between 65 and 85 years old in good health.

This clonotype was detected a few times. The CDR3 DNA reads TGCAGTGCTAGTCTCCGGGACTGGAACAATGAGCAGTTCTTC. It encodes CSASLRDWNNEQFF. The V gene is TRBV20-1, the J gene TRBJ2-1; D is possibly TRBD2 (6 bases). V was clipped by 3 bases and J by 5 bases, with 14 bases between them. Germline values: CDR1 DFQATT, CDR2 SNEGSKA (reference sequence). The CDR3 extends over 14 amino acids.

This chain links TRBV6-1 with TRBJ2-1, with D perhaps matching TRBD2 (5 bases). The V end lost 6 bases, the J end lost 5 bases, and 11 bases lay between the germline ends. Germline V gives CDR1 MNHNS, CDR2 SASEGT. This CDR3 is 13 amino acids long. CDR3 nucleotide sequence: TGTGCCAGCAGAAACGCGGGTCACAATGAGCAGTTCTTC. Translated: CASRNAGHNEQFF.

This clonotype was seen more than once but under ten times. This rearrangement joins TRBV7-9 to TRBJ2-5, with 9 bases that match TRBD1. The CDR3 consists of 15 residues. The V gene end was trimmed by 5 bases and the J gene end by 3 bases; junction bases not matched to a gene: 7. Germline assignment: CDR1 SEHNR and CDR2 FQNEAQ (reference sequence). The CDR3, as DNA: TGTGCCAGCAGCCGCCCAGACAGGGGGAAAGAGACCCAGTACTTC. Protein sequence: CASSRPDRGKETQYF.

This clonotype was found a few times. V is TRBV7-9 and J is TRBJ2-1, with D perhaps TRBD1 (6 bases). Germline V gene lookup returns CDR1 SEHNR and CDR2 FQNEAQ (reference sequence). CDR3 length equals 13 residues. The ends were cut back, 6 bases at V and 9 bases at J, with 15 bases in the middle. Here the CDR3 reads CASRPPEGVEQFF. The CDR3 DNA reads as TGTGCCAGCAGGCCGCCTGAGGGGGTTGAGCAGTTCTTC. Drawing the rest from reference TRBV7-9 and TRBJ2-1, the complete variable domain is DTGVSQNPRHKITKRGQNVTFRCDPISEHNRLYWYRQTLGQGPEFLTYFQNEAQLEKSRLLSDRFSAERPKGSFSTLEIQRTEQGDSAMYLCASRPPEGVEQFFGPGTRLTVL.

With regard to this clonotype: A read error may be the cause here, since a much bigger clone is one base away. V usage is TRBV7-7 and J usage is TRBJ2-5; a weak D match, TRBD2 (5 bases). Judging by the DNA end, TRBJ2-1 fits better; the J call may be wrong. CDR1 and CDR2 (germline): SSHAT, FNYEAQ (reference sequence). The CDR3 is made up of 14 amino acids. CDR3 sequence (DNA): TGTGCCAGCAGCTCTAGCTGTGGGTCGGGAAAGCAGTTCTTC. Translating gives CASSSSCGSGKQFF.

The genes are TRBV9 and TRBJ2-5, with 9 bases matching TRBD1. CDR1 SGDLS and CDR2 YYNGEE come from the germline V gene. This CDR3 has 15 residues. V shed 4 bases, J shed 2 bases, and the junction held 6 bases outside the gene matches. CDR3 region: CASSLNRGHQETQYF. Here the CDR3 DNA reads TGTGCCAGCAGCCTAAACAGGGGGCATCAAGAGACCCAGTACTTC. The whole variable domain, remainder taken from reference TRBV9 and TRBJ2-5, is DSGVTQTPKHLITATGQRVTLRCSPRSGDLSVYWYQQSLDQGLQFLIQYYNGEERAKGNILERFSAQQFPDLHSELNLSSLELGDSALYFCASSLNRGHQETQYFGPGTRLLVL.

This clonotype turned up a few times. CDR3 bases: TGCAGCGTTGATTTGACCGGGACAACCCATTTCGAGCAGTACGTC. Translated: CSVDLTGTTHFEQYV. The chain couples TRBV29-1 to TRBJ2-5, with D tentatively TRBD1 (6 bases). The J call may be mistaken, given a closer DNA end match to TRBJ2-7. Germline CDR1 reads SQVTM; CDR2 reads ANQGSEA. The CDR3 covers 15 residues.

This chain joins TRBV3-1 and TRBJ1-5, with D tentatively TRBD1 (6 bases). V was pared by 1 base and J by 7 bases, with 11 bases between. The CDR3 has 14 residues. Germline V lookup: CDR1 LGHDT, CDR2 YNNKEL (reference sequence). CDR3 nucleotides: TGTGCCAGCAGCCAAGCGGGGGCGGGCCAGCCCCAGCATTTT. The encoded protein is CASSQAGAGQPQHF.

This rearrangement joins TRBV3-1 to TRBJ2-5; D might be TRBD2 (5 bases). The J call may not be correct, given that the DNA end is closer to TRBJ2-7. The CDR3 contains 14 residues. CDR1 LGHDT and CDR2 YNNKEL come from the germline V gene (reference sequence). CDR3 bases: TGTGCCAGCAGCCCCCAGGAGGCGGCCTACGAGCAGTACTTC. This encodes CASSPQEAAYEQYF.

This clonotype has just a few counts. The chain recombines TRBV3-1 with TRBJ1-1; 8 bases line up with TRBD1. This CDR3 region has 14 residues. The trim removed 1 base at V and 4 bases at J, leaving 2 bases unmatched. Germline V CDR1 and CDR2: LGHDT, YNNKEL (reference sequence). CDR3: CASSQADRGTEAFF. CDR3 nucleotide sequence: TGTGCCAGCAGCCAAGCCGACAGGGGCACTGAAGCTTTCTTT. The full variable domain, with the rest looked up from reference TRBV3-1 and TRBJ1-1, is DTAVSQTPKYLVTQMGNDKSIKCEQNLGHDTMYWYKQDSKKFLKIMFSYNNKELIINETVPNRFSPKSPDKAHLNLHINSLELGDSAVYFCASSQADRGTEAFFGQGTRLTVV.

This clonotype was observed a handful of times. V usage is TRBV5-1 and J usage is TRBJ2-1; 8 bases match TRBD2. V gave up 0 bases and J gave up 6 bases; unmatched junction bases: 5. Germline lookup yields CDR1 SGHRS and CDR2 YFSETQ. The CDR3 contains 15 residues. The CDR3 DNA is TGCGCCAGCAGCTTGGTGGGACTAGTGGGCAATGAGCAGTTCTTC. This gives the protein CASSLVGLVGNEQFF.

This clonotype has just a few counts. The chain joins TRBV20-1 to TRBJ2-3, with D maybe TRBD2 (5 bases). Germline CDR1 DFQATT, CDR2 SNEGSKA (reference sequence). The CDR3 runs to 13 residues. V was cut by 8 bases and J by 0 bases, with 12 bases left in between. The CDR3 nucleotides read TGCAGTTCCAGGAGAGGGAGCACAGATACGCAGTATTTT. This codes for CSSRRGSTDTQYF.

This clonotype came up a few times. The chain uses TRBV30 and TRBJ2-2; D may be TRBD1 (6 bases). Looked up from germline, CDR1 is GTSNPN and CDR2 is SVGIG (reference sequence). CDR3 length: 13 amino acids. V was clipped by 4 bases and J by 6 bases, with 12 bases between them. The CDR3, as DNA: TGTGCCTGGAAACAACAGGGCCCCGGGGAGCTGTTTTTT. Its translation is CAWKQQGPGELFF.

This clonotype was seen at least ten times. This rearrangement joins TRBV10-3 to TRBJ1-2, with a possible D match to TRBD1 (5 bases). V lost 2 bases to trimming and J lost 2 bases, with 15 bases between them. The CDR3 has 16 amino acids. The germline V gene has CDR1 ENHRY and CDR2 SYGVKD. DNA for the CDR3: TGTGCCATCAGTGAGCCGACAGCCAACTCAAACTATGGCTACACCTTC. Translated, it gives CAISEPTANSNYGYTF.

The V and J genes are TRBV6-2 or TRBV6-3 and TRBJ2-2; 7 positions agree with TRBD1. Looked up from germline, CDR1 is MNHEY and CDR2 is SVGEGT. The CDR3 consists of 15 residues. Trimming at V came to 8 bases and at J to 8 bases, leaving 14 bases not matched to a gene. CDR3 loop: CASGPTGSNRGELFF. The CDR3 bases are TGTGCCAGCGGCCCGACAGGGAGTAATAGGGGGGAGCTGTTTTTT.

The chain links TRBV7-3 to TRBJ2-1; no clear D. Germline V gene data show CDR1 as SGHTA and CDR2 as FQGTGA. V was cut by 1 base and J by 9 bases, with 10 bases left in between. CDR3 size: 13 residues. The CDR3 region has the DNA TGTGCCAGCAGCTTAAGTGGATGGGGTGAGCAGTTCTTC. Translated: CASSLSGWGEQFF.